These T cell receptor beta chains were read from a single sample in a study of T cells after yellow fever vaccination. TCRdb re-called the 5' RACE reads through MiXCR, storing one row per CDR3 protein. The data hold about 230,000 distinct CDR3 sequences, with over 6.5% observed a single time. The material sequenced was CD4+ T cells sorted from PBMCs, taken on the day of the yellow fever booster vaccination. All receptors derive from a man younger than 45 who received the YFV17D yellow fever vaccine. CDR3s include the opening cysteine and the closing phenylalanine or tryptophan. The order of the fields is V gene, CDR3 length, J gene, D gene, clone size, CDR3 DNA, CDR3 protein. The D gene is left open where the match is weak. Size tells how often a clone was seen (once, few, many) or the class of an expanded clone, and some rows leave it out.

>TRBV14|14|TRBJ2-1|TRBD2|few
TGTGCCAGCAGCCAACAGACTAGCGGGGCCGAGCAGTTCTTC
CASSQQTSGAEQFF
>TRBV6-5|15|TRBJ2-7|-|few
TGTGCCAGCAGTTACTCTGCTAATACCCCCTACGAGCAGTACTTC
CASSYSANTPYEQYF
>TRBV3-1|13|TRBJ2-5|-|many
TGTGCCAGCAGCCAAGTGAGGGGGGAGACCCAGTACTTC
CASSQVRGETQYF
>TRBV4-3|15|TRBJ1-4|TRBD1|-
TGCGCCAGCAGCCTCGGGGACAGCCGTCTAGAAAAACTGTTTTTT
CASSLGDSRLEKLFF
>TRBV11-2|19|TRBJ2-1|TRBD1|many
TGTGCCAGCAGCTCTCCAGGGGACAGGGGTTCTTACTCCTACAATGAGCAGTTCTTC
CASSSPGDRGSYSYNEQFF
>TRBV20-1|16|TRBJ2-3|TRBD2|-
TGCAGTGCTAGAGTGGCGAGCGGGAGTTGGCCAGATACGCAGTATTTT
CSARVASGSWPDTQYF
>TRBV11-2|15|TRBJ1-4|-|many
TGTGCCAGCAGCTTAGTCCAGGGCTCGGGAGAAAAACTGTTTTTT
CASSLVQGSGEKLFF
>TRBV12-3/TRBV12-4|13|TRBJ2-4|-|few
TGTGCCAGCGCGCGGAGTACCAAAAACATTCAGTACTTC
CASARSTKNIQYF
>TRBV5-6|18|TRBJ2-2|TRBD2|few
TGTGCCAGCAGCCCACCTGGGACTAGCGGGTTGAACACCGGGGAGCTGTTTTTT
CASSPPGTSGLNTGELFF
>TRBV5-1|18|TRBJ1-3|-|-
TGCGCCAGCAAGGGGCCCGGGTCCCCAAATCAATCTGGAAACACCATATATTTT
CASKGPGSPNQSGNTIYF
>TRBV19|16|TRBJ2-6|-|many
TGTGCCAGTAGTATACATGGGACCGCTGAGGCCAACGTCCTGACTTTC
CASSIHGTAEANVLTF
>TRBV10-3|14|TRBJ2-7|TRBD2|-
TGTGCCATCAGTGAAAAGCGGGAGGCAGGCGAGCAGTACTTC
CAISEKREAGEQYF
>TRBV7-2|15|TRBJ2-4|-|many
TGTGCCAGCAGCCCGTCGGGCCCTGCCAAAAACATTCAGTACTTC
CASSPSGPAKNIQYF
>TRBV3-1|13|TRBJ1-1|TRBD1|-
TGTGCCAGCAGCCTTCAGGGGGTGGCTGAAGCTTTCTTT
CASSLQGVAEAFF
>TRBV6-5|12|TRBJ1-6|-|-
TGTGCCAGCAGGCTAGGACGGTCAGCCCTCCACTTT
CASRLGRSALHF
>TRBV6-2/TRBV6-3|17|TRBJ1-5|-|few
TGTGCCAGCAGTTACTCGAGGATAGGGGTCGTAAATCAGCCCCAGCATTTT
CASSYSRIGVVNQPQHF
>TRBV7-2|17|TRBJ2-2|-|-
TGTGCCAGCCGCTTAGTTGGTCTCGTACAGCTAACCGGGGAGCTGTTTTTT
CASRLVGLVQLTGELFF
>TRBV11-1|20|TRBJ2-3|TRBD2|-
TGTGCCAGCAGCCCCAGTCGGTGGTTCGACAGCGGGAGGGTGAAGGATACGCAGTATTTT
CASSPSRWFDSGRVKDTQYF
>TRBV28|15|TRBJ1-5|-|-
TGTGCCATCAACTTGGGACACCGGAGCAATCAGCCCCAGCATTTT
CAINLGHRSNQPQHF
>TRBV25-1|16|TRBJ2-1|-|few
TGTGCCAGCAGTGAATCGGGGCGGTTCATCTACAATGAGCAGTTCTTC
CASSESGRFIYNEQFF
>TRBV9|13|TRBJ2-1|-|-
TGTGCCAGCAATGGGGGCGCCTACAATGAGCAGTTCTTC
CASNGGAYNEQFF
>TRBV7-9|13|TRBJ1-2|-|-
TGTGCCAGCAGCCCAGGCCCAGGGTATGGCTACACCTTC
CASSPGPGYGYTF
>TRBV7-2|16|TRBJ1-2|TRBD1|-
TGTGCCAGCAGCTCACTACAGGGGAGAGGGGTTGGGGGCTACACCTTC
CASSSLQGRGVGGYTF